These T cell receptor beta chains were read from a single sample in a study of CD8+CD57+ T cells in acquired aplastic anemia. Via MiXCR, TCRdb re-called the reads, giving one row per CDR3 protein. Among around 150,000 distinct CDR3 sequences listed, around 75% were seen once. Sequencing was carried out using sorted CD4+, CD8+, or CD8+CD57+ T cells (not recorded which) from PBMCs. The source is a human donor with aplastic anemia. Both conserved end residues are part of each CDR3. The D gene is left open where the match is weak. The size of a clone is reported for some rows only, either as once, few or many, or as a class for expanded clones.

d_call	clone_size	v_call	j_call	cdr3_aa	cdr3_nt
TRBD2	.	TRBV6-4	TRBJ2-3	CASSTGTSGSDTQYF	TGTGCCAGCAGTACCGGGACTAGCGGGTCAGATACGCAGTATTTT
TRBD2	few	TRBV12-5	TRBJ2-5	CASGLWVSTSGYQETQYF	TGTGCTAGTGGTTTGTGGGTATCGACTAGCGGGTACCAAGAGACCCAGTACTTC
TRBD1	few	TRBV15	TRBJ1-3	CATRDRGSSGNTIYF	TGTGCCACTAGGGACAGGGGCTCCTCTGGAAACACCATATATTTT
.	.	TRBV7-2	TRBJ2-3	CASSLEGFTDTQYF	TGTGCCAGCAGCTTAGAAGGATTCACAGATACGCAGTATTTT
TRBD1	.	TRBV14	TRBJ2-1	CASSSQGGNEQFF	TGTGCCAGCAGCTCACAGGGGGGCAATGAGCAGTTCTTC
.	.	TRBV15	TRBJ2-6	CATSRASGANVLTF	TGTGCCACCAGCAGGGCATCTGGGGCCAACGTCCTGACTTTC
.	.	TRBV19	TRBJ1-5	CASSIRDGAMVGNQPQHF	TGTGCCAGTAGTATCCGGGACGGGGCTATGGTGGGCAATCAGCCCCAGCATTTT
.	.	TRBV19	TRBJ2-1	CASSTAPGPHPYNEQFF	TGTGCCAGTAGTACCGCCCCAGGCCCCCATCCGTACAATGAGCAGTTCTTC
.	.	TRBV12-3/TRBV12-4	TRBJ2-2	CASTGRGELFF	TGTGCCAGCACCGGCCGGGGGGAGCTGTTTTTT
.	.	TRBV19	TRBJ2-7	CASSIEGAYEQYF	TGTGCCAGTAGTATAGAGGGGGCCTACGAGCAGTACTTC
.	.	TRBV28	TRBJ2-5	CASSGGHGQSSRETQYF	TGTGCCAGCAGTGGGGGCCATGGGCAGAGTTCGCGAGAGACCCAGTACTTC
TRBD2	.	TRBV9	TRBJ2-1	CASSAGLAYNEQFF	TGTGCCAGCAGCGCTGGACTAGCCTACAATGAGCAGTTCTTC
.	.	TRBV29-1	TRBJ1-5	CSVVSRIGGSGHQPQHF	TGCAGCGTTGTTAGTAGGATAGGGGGTAGTGGCCATCAGCCCCAGCATTTT
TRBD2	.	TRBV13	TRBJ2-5	CASSLRLAGAQETQYF	TGTGCCAGCAGCTTAAGGCTAGCGGGGGCCCAAGAGACCCAGTACTTC
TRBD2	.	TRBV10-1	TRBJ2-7	CASSESGLAGSDEQYF	TGCGCCAGCAGTGAGTCCGGACTAGCGGGATCCGACGAGCAGTACTTC
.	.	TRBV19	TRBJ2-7	CASGAGASYEQYF	TGTGCCAGTGGGGCAGGGGCCTCCTACGAGCAGTACTTC
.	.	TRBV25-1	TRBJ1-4	CASSSSSWSGEKLFF	TGTGCCAGCAGTTCTTCCTCTTGGTCGGGGGAAAAACTGTTTTTT
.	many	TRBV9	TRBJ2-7	CASSVGQGTSYEQYF	TGTGCCAGCAGCGTAGGTCAGGGGACTTCCTACGAGCAGTACTTC
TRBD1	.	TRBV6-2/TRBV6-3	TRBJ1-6	CASRPTTRDRGSPLHF	TGTGCCAGCAGACCGACCACCCGGGACAGGGGTTCACCCCTCCACTTT
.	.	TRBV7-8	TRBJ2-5	CASSLRLLAQETQYF	TGTGCCAGCAGCTTAAGGTTGCTAGCCCAAGAGACCCAGTACTTC
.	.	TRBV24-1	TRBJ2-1	CATSEERNNEQFF	TGTGCCACCAGTGAGGAACGGAACAATGAGCAGTTCTTC
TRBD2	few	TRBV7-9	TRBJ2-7	CASSSGGVTYEQYF	TGTGCCAGCAGCTCGGGGGGGGTAACCTACGAGCAGTACTTC
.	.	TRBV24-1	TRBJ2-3	CATSDLGAPTDTQYF	TGTGCCACCAGTGACCTCGGAGCCCCCACAGATACGCAGTATTTT
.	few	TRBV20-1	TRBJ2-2	CSARDRGPTGELFF	TGCAGTGCTAGAGATCGGGGCCCCACCGGGGAGCTGTTTTTT
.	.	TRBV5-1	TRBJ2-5	CASSLVIQVTQETQYF	TGCGCCAGCAGCTTGGTCATACAGGTTACTCAAGAGACCCAGTACTTC
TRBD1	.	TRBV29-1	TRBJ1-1	CSVRPQGADTEAFF	TGCAGCGTACGTCCCCAGGGGGCTGACACTGAAGCTTTCTTT
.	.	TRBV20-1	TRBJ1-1	CSARDGDAEAFF	TGCAGTGCTAGGGACGGGGATGCTGAAGCTTTCTTT
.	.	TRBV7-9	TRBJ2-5	CASSLALRLSTDPEETQYF	TGTGCCAGCAGCTTAGCCCTACGACTCTCGACAGATCCTGAGGAGACCCAGTACTTC
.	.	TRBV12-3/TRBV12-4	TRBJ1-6	CASSFSTDYSPLHF	TGTGCCAGCAGTTTTTCAACGGATTATTCACCCCTCCACTTT